Shown below are 16 T cell receptor beta chains from a single sample sequenced in a study of cytomegalovirus exposure and HLA in healthy donors. 13 Jbeta primers and 60 Vbeta primers were used for the PCR. Only in-frame clones appear in the TCRdb table, and some are missing; sequencing was by immunoSEQ multiplex PCR. The table includes over 150,000 clones, more than 70% detected once. The sample comprised PBMCs. The receptors originated from a man in his sixties in good health and CMV-seronegative.

This clone was detected once. J is TRBJ2-7 and V is TRBV7-3; D possibly corresponds to TRBD1 (5 bases). Germline values: CDR1 SGHTA, CDR2 FQGTGA. The CDR3 runs 12 residues. Trimming stripped 4 bases from V and 5 bases from J, with 9 bases between. This CDR3 is CASSSDIDEQYF. In DNA form, the CDR3 reads TGTGCCAGCAGCTCGGACATAGACGAGCAGTACTTC.

The V gene is TRBV7-3, the J gene TRBJ2-7, with 11 bases identical to TRBD2. This CDR3 region has 15 residues. CDR1 is SGHTA and CDR2 is FQGTGA in the germline V gene. V gave up 0 bases and J gave up 3 bases; unmatched junction bases: 1. This CDR3 is CASSLTSGGVYEQYF. In DNA form, the CDR3 reads TGTGCCAGCAGCTTAACTAGCGGGGGGGTCTACGAGCAGTACTTC.

The chain recombines TRBV20-1 with TRBJ2-5; D uncertain. The CDR3 sequence is 11 residues long. Looked up from germline, CDR1 is DFQATT and CDR2 is SNEGSKA (reference sequence). Trimming removed 2 bases from V and 2 bases from J, with 3 bases in between. The CDR3 DNA reads TGCAGTGCTAGACAGCAAGAGACCCAGTACTTC. Its translation is CSARQQETQYF.

This chain joins TRBV6-5 and TRBJ1-2, with 10 bases lining up with TRBD1. The junction had 8 bases not matched to a gene; V was cut back by 7 bases and J by 3 bases. Germline V CDR1 and CDR2: MNHEY, SVGAGI. This CDR3 spans 15 amino acids. CDR3 sequence (DNA): TGTGCCAGCACCAAGGGGGACAGGGGACACTATGGCTACACCTTC. Protein product: CASTKGDRGHYGYTF.

The rearrangement joins TRBV2 to TRBJ2-1; 7 bases agree with TRBD1. V lost 7 bases, J lost 9 bases, and 9 bases stayed unmatched. Germline CDR1 and CDR2: SNHLY and FYNNEI. The CDR3 length is 13 residues. The CDR3 region has the DNA TGTGCCAGCAAGCTGACAGGGTCTAGTGAGCAGTTCTTC. Its translation is CASKLTGSSEQFF.

CDR3 sequence (DNA): TGTGCCAGCAGTGATCAGGCGAACACTGAAGCTTTCTTT. This sequence encodes CASSDQANTEAFF. This chain connects TRBV6-1 to TRBJ1-1; D call uncertain. The CDR3 extends over 13 amino acids. Germline V gene data show CDR1 as MNHNS and CDR2 as SASEGT. Trimming cost V 3 bases and J 1 base, with 6 bases left between them.

The chain joins TRBV5-1 to TRBJ1-1; 8 bases map to TRBD1. Per the germline V gene, CDR1 is SGHRS and CDR2 is YFSETQ. After removal of 2 bases from V and 8 bases from J, the junction contained 2 bases not matched to a gene. This CDR3 contains 12 residues. CDR3 sequence reads: CASSFTGGEAFF. As DNA, the CDR3 is TGCGCCAGCAGCTTCACAGGGGGAGAAGCTTTCTTT.

The chain recombines TRBV29-1 with TRBJ1-4; weak D call: TRBD1 (5 bases). Between the trimmed V and J ends, which lost 0 bases and 7 bases, there was a span of 12 bases. CDR3 size: 14 residues. Germline V gives CDR1 SQVTM, CDR2 ANQGSEA. CDR3 in amino acids: CSVEDRQGGEKLFF. The DNA of the CDR3 is TGCAGCGTTGAAGATCGGCAGGGTGGTGAAAAACTGTTTTTT.

A single count supports this clone. V and J are TRBV19 and TRBJ1-2, with a possible D match to TRBD1 (6 bases). The CDR3 extends over 14 amino acids. The V end was cut by 5 bases, the J end by 8 bases, with 18 bases between. Germline CDR1 reads LNHDA; CDR2 reads SQIVND (reference sequence). In nucleotides, the CDR3 is TGTGCCAGTAGTCCTCGCCGTCGGACAGACGGCTACACCTTC. Amino acid sequence: CASSPRRRTDGYTF. Full variable domain (missing parts from reference TRBV19 and TRBJ1-2): DGGITQSPKYLFRKEGQNVTLSCEQNLNHDAMYWYRQDPGQGLRLIYYSQIVNDFQKGDIAEGYSVSREKKESFPLTVTSAQKNPTAFYLCASSPRRRTDGYTFGSGTRLTVV.

This chain links TRBV6-5 with TRBJ2-7; the D gene is possibly TRBD2 (6 bases). The V and J ends lost 6 bases and 13 bases respectively, with 22 bases between them. The CDR3 contains 13 residues. In germline, CDR1 is MNHEY, CDR2 SVGAGI. The CDR3 region is CASSPTGSRLPYF. DNA of the CDR3: TGTGCCAGCAGCCCGACCGGGAGCCGCCTTCCATACTTC.

The chain uses TRBV19 and TRBJ1-1, with D tentatively TRBD1 (6 bases). The ends were cut back, 6 bases at V and 12 bases at J, with 26 bases in the middle. This CDR3 has 15 residues. The germline gives CDR1 LNHDA, CDR2 SQIVND (reference sequence). CDR3: CASSHREGVMKLTFF. CDR3 DNA: TGTGCCAGTAGCCATCGGGAGGGGGTGATGAAGTTAACTTTCTTT.

The V gene is TRBV5-1, the J gene TRBJ2-7; 12 positions agree with TRBD1. This CDR3 contains 15 residues. CDR1 is SGHRS, CDR2 YFSETQ, per germline. V trimming: 3 bases; J trimming: 4 bases; junction bases outside the gene matches: 5. In nucleotides, the CDR3 is TGCGCCAGCAGCTCTGGGACAGGGGGCGGGTACGAGCAGTACTTC. Translating gives CASSSGTGGGYEQYF.

The CDR3 sequence is CSGRRGQGWSGANVLTF. CDR3 coding DNA: TGCAGCGGACGGAGGGGACAGGGGTGGTCTGGGGCCAACGTCCTGACTTTC. The V and J genes are TRBV29-1 and TRBJ2-6; 10 bases agree with TRBD1. CDR1 SQVTM and CDR2 ANQGSEA come from the germline V gene. V lost 7 bases to trimming and J lost 1 base; unmatched junction nucleotides: 10. The CDR3 has 17 residues.

As for this clone: One junction end does not reproduce the germline sequence, and a read error may be involved. The DNA of the CDR3 is TGTGCCAGCAGTAGGACAGGTTTTACTGGAAACACCACATATTTT. Its translation: CASSRTGFTGNTTYF. J is TRBJ1-3 and V is TRBV27, with 7 positions matching TRBD1. This CDR3 has 15 amino acids. CDR1 and CDR2 (germline): MNHEY, SMNVEV (reference sequence).

This CDR3 is CASSESGRFEQYF. CDR3 bases: TGCGCCAGCAGTGAGTCGGGCAGGTTCGAGCAGTACTTC. The V call is TRBV10-2, the J call TRBJ2-7; unclear D gene. This CDR3 spans 13 amino acids. Trimming took off 0 bases at V and 6 bases at J, with 9 bases between the two ends. Germline CDR1 WSHSY, CDR2 SAAADI.

J is TRBJ2-1 and V is TRBV19; 13 nucleotides line up with TRBD2. Trimming removed 5 bases from V and 7 bases from J; junction bases left unmatched: 2. The CDR3 runs to 14 residues. Germline loops: CDR1 LNHDA, CDR2 SQIVND (reference sequence). CDR3 in DNA: TGTGCCAGTAGTTTGACTAGCGGGGGGAATGAGCAGTTCTTC. Translated: CASSLTSGGNEQFF.